The sequence of this T cell receptor beta chain was determined in a study of T cell repertoires in cytomegalovirus infection (dated by TCRdb to about 2019). Some background on the complete study: The HLA type of each donor mattered for the analysis, because public TCR beta signatures pointed to carriage of CMV infection along with the matching HLA type. What the study reported, not specific to this receptor: The ex vivo response was dominated by HLA-C-restricted CMV-specific TCR beta clonotypes, which also provided the single most frequent clonotype in two of eight donors. In both this cohort and an independent cohort of some 370 donors, the cumulative frequency of public TCR beta family members distinguished carriers of CMV infection plus the relevant HLA type.

Based on the germline V gene, the CDR1 and CDR2 sequences are SNHLY and FYNNEI. Trimmed from V: 9 bases; trimmed from J: 10 bases; junction bases lacking a gene match: 10. The CDR3 covers 15 residues, taking in both the cysteine and the phenylalanine. CDR3 DNA only is kept here, 45 bases in frame from base 1. The listed sequencing device is Illumina HiSeq 1500. TCRdb's own reprocessing of the public reads used fastp at Q25 and MiXCR and kept productive beta chains. Every distinct CDR3 protein forms one entry, paired with its most common genes and DNA. This sample is represented by a few hundred thousand distinct CDR3 sequences; approximately 13% of them were singletons. The biggest ten clones account for around 8.1% of the sample. To note about this clonotype: Its antigen is still unknown. No much larger clone exists at a distance of one base, and base qualities are not known.

The TCR was taken from a human donor in good health (CMV status not recorded). Some clones in this sample may be carry-over from other donors' samples. The sequencing input was PBMCs. The chain links TRBV2 with TRBJ1-6; 12 junctional bases match TRBD1. The CDR3 region reads CASYRDRGQESPLHF. The sequenced DNA: TGTGCCAGTTACCGGGACAGGGGGCAGGAATCACCCCTCCACTTT.